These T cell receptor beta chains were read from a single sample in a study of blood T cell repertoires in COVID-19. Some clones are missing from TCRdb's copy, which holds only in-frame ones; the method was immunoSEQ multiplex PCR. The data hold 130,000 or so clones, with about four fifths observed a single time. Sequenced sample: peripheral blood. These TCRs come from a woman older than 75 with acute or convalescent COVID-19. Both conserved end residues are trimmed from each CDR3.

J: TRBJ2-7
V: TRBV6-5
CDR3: ASSYQGQGLDEQY

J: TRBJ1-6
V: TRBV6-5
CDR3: ASFPGQHNSPLH

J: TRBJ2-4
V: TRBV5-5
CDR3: ASRVGGYLVDIQY

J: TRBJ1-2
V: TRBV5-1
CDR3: ASSFGTGDGYT

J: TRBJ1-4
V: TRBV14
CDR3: ASKRQFEKLF

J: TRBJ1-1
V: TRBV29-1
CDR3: SGTPVNTEAF

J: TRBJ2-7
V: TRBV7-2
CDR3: ASSSRTSGTYEQY

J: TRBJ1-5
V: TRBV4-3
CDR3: ASSQDLGTGVYQPQH

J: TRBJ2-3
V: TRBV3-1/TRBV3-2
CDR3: ASSRALGSGNTDTQY

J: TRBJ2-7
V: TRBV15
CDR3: ATSSNRGRVAYEQY

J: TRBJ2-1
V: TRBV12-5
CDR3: ASGEDRGEQF

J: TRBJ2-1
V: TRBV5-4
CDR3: ASSPARLAGVDNEQF

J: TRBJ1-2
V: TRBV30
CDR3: AWSRAQVDYGYT

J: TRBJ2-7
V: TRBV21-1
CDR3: ASSKGQFSYEQY

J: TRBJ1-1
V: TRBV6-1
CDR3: ASSAQGRGEAF

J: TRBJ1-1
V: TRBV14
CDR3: ASSQDSVTEAF

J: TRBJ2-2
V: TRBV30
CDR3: AWSALANTGELF

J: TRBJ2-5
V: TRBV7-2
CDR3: ASSPDRGKETQY

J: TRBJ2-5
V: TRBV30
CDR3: AWSVGEKTQY

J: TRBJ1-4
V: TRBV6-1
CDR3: ASRIRQGDEKLF

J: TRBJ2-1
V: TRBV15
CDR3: ATSPRDGVNEQF

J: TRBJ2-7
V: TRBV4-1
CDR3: ASSDRGKGSYEQY

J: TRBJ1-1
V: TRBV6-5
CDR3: ASRFPGRAEAF

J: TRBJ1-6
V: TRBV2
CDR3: ASSATGGTYNSPLH

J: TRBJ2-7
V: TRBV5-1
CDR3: ASSPSRGKDEQY

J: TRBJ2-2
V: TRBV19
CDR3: ASTLRAGAGFTGELF

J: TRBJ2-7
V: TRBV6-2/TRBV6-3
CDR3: ASSHRGIRNEQY

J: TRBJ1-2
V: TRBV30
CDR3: AWAGTGIGGYT

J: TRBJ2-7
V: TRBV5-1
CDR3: ASSSRTTSGRGYEQY

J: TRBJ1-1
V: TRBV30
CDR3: ACFKGAQGTEAF

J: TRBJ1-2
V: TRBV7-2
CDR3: ASSPDRGASYGYT

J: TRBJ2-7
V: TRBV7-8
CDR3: ASVLAIRTGEQY

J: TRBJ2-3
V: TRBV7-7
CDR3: SPGGTDTQY

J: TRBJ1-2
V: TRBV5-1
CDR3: ASSDGTGNNYGYT

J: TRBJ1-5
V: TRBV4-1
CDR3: ASSLWDRAGQPQH

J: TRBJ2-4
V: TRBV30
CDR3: AWDDRALAKNIQY

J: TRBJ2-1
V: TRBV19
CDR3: ASSIDHRVGQRNEQF

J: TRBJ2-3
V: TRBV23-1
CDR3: ASTRGGASVPLSTDTQY

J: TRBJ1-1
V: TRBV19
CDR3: ASSISRGLEAF

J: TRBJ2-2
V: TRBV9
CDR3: ASSVEASGLTGELF

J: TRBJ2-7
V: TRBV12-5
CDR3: ASGRTGGSYEQY

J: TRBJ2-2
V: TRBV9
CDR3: ASSSGGTNTGELF

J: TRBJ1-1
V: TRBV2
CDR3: ASSERRADTEAF

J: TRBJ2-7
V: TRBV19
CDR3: ASSIQAGGRYEQY

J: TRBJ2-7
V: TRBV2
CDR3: ASSAGSYEQY

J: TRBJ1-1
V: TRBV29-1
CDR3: SVEGLFDSMNTEAF

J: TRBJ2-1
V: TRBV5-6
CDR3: ASSLLAAPYNEQF

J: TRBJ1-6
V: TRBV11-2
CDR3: ASSWDSYNSALH

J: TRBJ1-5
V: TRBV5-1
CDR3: ASSLSGQPQH

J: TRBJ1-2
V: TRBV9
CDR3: ASSGFWDRGGYT